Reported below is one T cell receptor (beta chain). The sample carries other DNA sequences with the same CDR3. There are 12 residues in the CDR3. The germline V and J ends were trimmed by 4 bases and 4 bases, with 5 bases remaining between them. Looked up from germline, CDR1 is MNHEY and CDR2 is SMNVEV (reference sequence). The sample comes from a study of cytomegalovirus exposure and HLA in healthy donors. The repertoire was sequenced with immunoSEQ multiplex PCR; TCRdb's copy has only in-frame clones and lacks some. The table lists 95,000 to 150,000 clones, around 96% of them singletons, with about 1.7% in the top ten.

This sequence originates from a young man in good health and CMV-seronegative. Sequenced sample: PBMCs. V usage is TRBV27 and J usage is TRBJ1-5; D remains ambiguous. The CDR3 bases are TGTGCCAGCAGTTCTCCGAATCAGCCCCAGCATTTT. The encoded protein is CASSSPNQPQHF.